This T cell receptor (beta chain) came from a study of blood T cell repertoires in COVID-19. The assay was immunoSEQ multiplex PCR, and TCRdb's table has in-frame clones only and misses some. The table lists roughly 170,000 clones, approximately 87% of them singletons. The specimen was peripheral blood. This TCR was recovered from a woman aged 65 to 85 with COVID-19, enrolled during active disease.

This chain's CDR3 is CASSEAGMRRGDEKLFF. The CDR3 region has the DNA TGTGCCAGCAGTGAAGCGGGGATGCGGAGGGGTGATGAAAAACTGTTTTTT. The V call is TRBV2, the J call TRBJ1-4; tentatively, D is TRBD1 (5 bases). Trimming stripped 0 bases from V and 6 bases from J, with 17 bases between. The CDR3 is 17 amino acids. Germline V gene lookup returns CDR1 SNHLY and CDR2 FYNNEI.